One sample yielded the 14 T cell receptor beta chains listed below, sequenced in a study of blood T cell repertoires in COVID-19 (dated by TCRdb to the early 2020s). The receptor library was made with the immunoSEQ multiplex PCR assay. TCRdb re-hosts the immuneACCESS table, in-frame sequences only. Its copies lack some clones; in the studies checked, an unresolved V gene accounts for under half of them, and the cause for the rest is not known. The sample has approximately 230,000 clones on record, 80% to 95% of them singletons. 1.5% to 2% of the sample lies in the top ten. Sequencing was carried out using PBMCs or T cells enriched from blood (not recorded which). The receptors were gathered from a woman aged 18-35 years who had recovered from COVID-19.

The V call is TRBV5-4, the J call TRBJ2-5; unclear D gene. Germline assignment: CDR1 SGHNT and CDR2 YYREEE (reference sequence). The CDR3 totals 14 residues. V was trimmed by 0 bases and J by 1 base, leaving 7 bases between them. This chain's CDR3 is CASSLASSQETQYF. CDR3 coding DNA: TGTGCCAGCAGCTTGGCATCGAGCCAAGAGACCCAGTACTTC.

The CDR3 is CASSLGHNANTEAFF. The CDR3 DNA reads as TGTGCCAGCAGCTTAGGACACAACGCCAACACTGAAGCTTTCTTT. The chain uses TRBV7-6 and TRBJ1-1; D is unclear. The CDR3 spans 15 residues. Trimming pared 1 base from V and 2 bases from J, leaving 11 bases between. Germline loops: CDR1 SGHVS, CDR2 FNYEAQ.

This chain connects TRBV6-4 to TRBJ1-2, with 7 bases that match TRBD1. The CDR3 is 14 amino acids. Per germline, CDR1 MRHNA and CDR2 SNTAGT. V lost 5 bases and J lost 7; bases outside the gene matches: 10. The CDR3 loop is CASSQEQGISGYTF. CDR3 DNA: TGTGCCAGCAGTCAGGAACAGGGGATTTCTGGCTACACCTTC.

This clone was seen once. V is TRBV28 and J is TRBJ2-1; D might be TRBD1 (6 bases). Germline lookup yields CDR1 MDHEN and CDR2 SYDVKM. V was shortened by 3 bases and J by 14 bases, with 14 bases between the two germline ends. There are 12 residues in the CDR3. The CDR3: CASSLGTSPKFF. CDR3 DNA sequence: TGTGCCAGCAGTTTGGGGACATCCCCAAAGTTCTTC.

V usage is TRBV20-1 and J usage is TRBJ2-3, with 9 bases matching TRBD2. With 3 bases clipped from V and 2 bases from J, the junction kept 9 bases outside the gene matches. The V gene's germline CDR1 is DFQATT and CDR2 SNEGSKA (reference sequence). This CDR3 region has 16 residues. CDR3: CSASHGAGGVTDTQYF. As DNA, the CDR3 is TGCAGTGCTAGTCACGGGGCGGGAGGGGTCACAGATACGCAGTATTTT.

The chain joins TRBV19 to TRBJ2-3, with D perhaps matching TRBD1 (5 bases). V lost 7 bases and J lost 7, with 21 bases in between. The germline gives CDR1 LNHDA, CDR2 SQIVND (reference sequence). This CDR3 has 15 amino acids. This chain's CDR3 is CASIGIVGVVNTQYF. The CDR3 DNA sequence: TGTGCCAGTATTGGGATAGTAGGGGTGGTAAATACGCAGTATTTT.

V is TRBV5-5 and J is TRBJ1-4; D is unresolved. This CDR3 comprises 16 residues. The germline CDR1 and CDR2 sequences are SGHKS and YYEKEE (reference sequence). V was trimmed by 0 bases and J by 0 bases, leaving 9 bases between them. The CDR3 DNA follows: TGTGCCAGCAGCTTGGTGCAGGCTTCAACTAATGAAAAACTGTTTTTT. Translated: CASSLVQASTNEKLFF.

CDR3 bases: TGTGCCAGCAGCCCGATACCGGACAGCACCGGGGAGCTGTTTTTT. It translates to CASSPIPDSTGELFF. The rearrangement joins TRBV3-1 (or the pseudogene TRBV3-2) to TRBJ2-2, with a tentative D call TRBD1 (6 bases). Germline V gene sequence: CDR1 LGHDT, CDR2 YNNKEL (reference sequence). The ends were cut back, 4 bases at V and 4 bases at J, with 13 bases in the middle. The CDR3 extends over 15 amino acids.

The chain links TRBV7-2 to TRBJ2-1; 10 bases map to TRBD2. Germline V gene lookup returns CDR1 SGHTA and CDR2 FQGNSA. The trim removed 2 bases at V and 0 bases at J, leaving 1 base unmatched. This CDR3 has 16 residues. The CDR3 nucleotides read TGTGCCAGCAGCTTACAGCGGGGGGGCTCCTACAATGAGCAGTTCTTC. Translating it yields CASSLQRGGSYNEQFF.

This chain connects TRBV12-3 or TRBV12-4 to TRBJ2-2; D gene ambiguous. The CDR3 is 13 amino acids. V was trimmed by 3 bases and J by 6 bases, leaving 8 bases between them. This CDR3 reads CASSLVASGELFF. As DNA, the CDR3 is TGTGCCAGCAGTTTGGTGGCTTCCGGGGAGCTGTTTTTT.

This clone has just one count. The chain couples TRBV15 to TRBJ2-5, with 9 bases fitting TRBD2. CDR3 length equals 14 residues. Per the germline V gene, CDR1 is LNHNV and CDR2 is YYDKDF (reference sequence). V lost 5 bases and J lost 5; bases outside the gene matches: 6. CDR3 sequence reads: CATSGLAGMETQYF. The CDR3 DNA reads as TGTGCCACCAGCGGGCTAGCGGGAATGGAGACCCAGTACTTC.

V usage is TRBV10-3 and J usage is TRBJ1-3; D is possibly TRBD1 (5 bases). The CDR3 has 13 residues. V was pared by 2 bases and J by 7 bases, with 9 bases between. CDR1 and CDR2 from the germline V gene are ENHRY and SYGVKD. CDR3 sequence (DNA): TGTGCCATCAGTGAGGGGGGGTACAACACCATATATTTT. It is translated as CAISEGGYNTIYF.

The V call is TRBV20-1, the J call TRBJ1-1; D is possibly TRBD1 (6 bases). From germline, CDR1 is DFQATT and CDR2 SNEGSKA (reference sequence). The CDR3 covers 14 residues. V was clipped by 3 bases and J by 7 bases, with 18 bases between them. CDR3 sequence: CSASLGGGISEAFF. The CDR3, as DNA: TGCAGTGCTAGTTTGGGAGGGGGAATCAGTGAAGCTTTCTTT.

V is TRBV19 and J is TRBJ1-5, with D possibly TRBD1 on 6 matching bases. V was cut by 7 bases and J by 3 bases, with 10 bases left in between. This CDR3 has 13 residues. Germline CDR1 reads LNHDA; CDR2 reads SQIVND (reference sequence). The CDR3 DNA sequence: TGTGCCAGTACCGACAGGTTCAATCAGCCCCAGCATTTT. It encodes CASTDRFNQPQHF.